These 18 T cell receptor beta chains were sequenced from one sample in a study of T-cell reconstitution after alpha-beta-depleted transplantation in children. Unique molecular identifiers were built into the TCRbeta library. TCRdb analysed the PCR reads with MiXCR anew, one entry per CDR3 protein. The sample has 420,000 or so distinct CDR3 sequences, about a tenth seen once. Sequenced here: PBMCs from the stem cell graft donor, sampled from the stem cell graft. Receptors were obtained from a human donor who donated a stem cell graft to a child with acute myeloid leukemia.

This clonotype was seen a handful of times. This rearrangement joins TRBV5-1 to TRBJ2-7; 9 positions agree with TRBD1. The CDR3 has 15 amino acids. V was clipped by 4 bases and J by 4 bases; unmatched bases: 9. CDR1 is SGHRS and CDR2 is YFSETQ in the germline V gene. The CDR3 region is CASSPGTGNRYEQYF. The CDR3 nucleotides read TGCGCCAGCAGCCCCGGGACAGGGAATAGATACGAGCAGTACTTC.

This clonotype came up many times. V gene TRBV29-1 combines with J gene TRBJ2-7; D not resolved. The V gene lost 5 bases and the J gene lost 1 base, with 12 bases spanning the gap. CDR1 is SQVTM and CDR2 is ANQGSEA in the germline V gene. This CDR3 region has 13 residues. In nucleotides, the CDR3 is TGCAGCGTTTCTCGACCGCCGTCCTACGAGCAGTACTTC. Translating it yields CSVSRPPSYEQYF.

This chain uses TRBV5-1 with TRBJ2-3; 12 nucleotides line up with TRBD2. Germline CDR1 SGHRS, CDR2 YFSETQ. V lost 4 bases, J lost 5 bases, and 14 bases stayed unmatched. The length of the CDR3 is 18 residues. DNA for the CDR3: TGCGCCAGCAGCAGGCCCCTAGCGGGGGGGCCCGAGGGAGATACGCAGTATTTT. Encoded protein: CASSRPLAGGPEGDTQYF.

Only a few counts were recorded for this clonotype. The rearrangement joins TRBV4-1 to TRBJ2-5, with 12 bases lining up with TRBD2. This CDR3 is 16 amino acids long. After removal of 3 bases from V and 3 bases from J, the junction contained 5 bases not matched to a gene. The V gene's germline CDR1 is MGHRA and CDR2 YSYEKL. CDR3 region: CASSQERTSGKETQYF. CDR3 DNA sequence: TGCGCCAGCAGCCAGGAGCGGACTAGCGGGAAAGAGACCCAGTACTTC.

The V gene is TRBV29-1, the J gene TRBJ1-1; 9 bases match TRBD1. The CDR3 is 11 residues long. Germline trimming cut 5 bases from V and 10 bases from J; bases unmatched to any gene: 5. Germline V gene lookup returns CDR1 SQVTM and CDR2 ANQGSEA. CDR3 in amino acids: CSVTGTGIAFF. CDR3 coding DNA: TGCAGCGTTACCGGGACAGGGATAGCTTTCTTT.

The table lists this clonotype with a few counts. The V call is TRBV12-3 or TRBV12-4, the J call TRBJ1-2; 8 positions agree with TRBD1. The trim removed 3 bases at V and 4 bases at J, leaving 4 bases unmatched. The CDR3 sequence is 14 residues long. CDR3 loop: CASSLQGAAYGYTF. The DNA for the CDR3 is TGTGCCAGCAGTTTGCAGGGGGCAGCCTATGGCTACACCTTC.

The CDR3 spells CASSITGITNEKLFF. CDR3 DNA sequence: TGTGCCAGCAGCATCACAGGGATAACTAATGAAAAACTGTTTTTT. The chain recombines TRBV7-8 with TRBJ1-4, with TRBD1 as a possible D gene (6 bases). CDR1 SGHVS and CDR2 FQNEAQ come from the germline V gene. Deletions cut 5 bases from V and 1 base from J, with 11 bases between. The CDR3 is 15 amino acids.

There are a few counts of this clonotype. The chain has TRBV18 and TRBJ1-2, with D uncertain. Germline V gene lookup returns CDR1 KGHSH and CDR2 LQKENI. Trimming took 0 bases from V and 6 from J, leaving 14 bases between them. The CDR3 has 15 amino acids. This chain's CDR3 is CASSPPLTNPNGYTF. The CDR3 DNA reads as TGTGCCAGCTCACCACCGCTAACTAATCCTAATGGCTACACCTTC.

The table lists this clonotype with a few counts. The J gene is TRBJ2-1, the V gene TRBV7-8; TRBD2 matches at 10 bases. Looked up from germline, CDR1 is SGHVS and CDR2 is FQNEAQ. V shed 2 bases, J shed 0 bases, and the junction held 4 bases outside the gene matches. The CDR3 sequence is 17 residues long. In nucleotides, the CDR3 is TGTGCCAGCAGCTTACTATCTAGCGGGAGCTCCTACAATGAGCAGTTCTTC. This gives the protein CASSLLSSGSSYNEQFF. Complete variable domain (other parts from reference TRBV7-8 and TRBJ2-1): GAGVSQSPRYKVAKRGQDVALRCDPISGHVSLFWYQQALGQGPEFLTYFQNEAQLDKSGLPSDRFFAERPEGSVSTLKIQRTQQEDSAVYLCASSLLSSGSSYNEQFFGPGTRLTVL.

Only a few counts were recorded for this clonotype. CDR3 protein: CAIKTSGSHNEQFF. DNA for the CDR3: TGTGCCATCAAGACTAGCGGGAGTCACAATGAGCAGTTCTTC. The chain combines TRBV10-3 with TRBJ2-1; 12 nucleotides align to TRBD2. V shed 7 bases and J 5 bases; nucleotides not matched to a gene: 3. CDR3 length: 14 residues. Germline V gene sequence: CDR1 ENHRY, CDR2 SYGVKD.

This clonotype was detected a few times. The chain employs TRBV5-1 and TRBJ2-3; D ambiguous. Germline V CDR1 and CDR2: SGHRS, YFSETQ. The CDR3 runs 14 residues. Deletions cut 4 bases from V and 1 base from J, with 10 bases between. Written as DNA, the CDR3 is TGCGCCAGCAGCATATCGCAGGGCACAGATACGCAGTATTTT. Translation: CASSISQGTDTQYF.

There are many counts of this clonotype. CDR3 residues: CSAIGTADTQYF. The CDR3 region has the DNA TGCAGTGCTATTGGGACAGCTGATACGCAGTATTTT. The chain links TRBV20-1 to TRBJ2-3; 7 nucleotides match TRBD1. The CDR3 has 12 residues. With 4 bases clipped from V and 6 bases from J, the junction kept 4 bases outside the gene matches. Germline V lookup: CDR1 DFQATT, CDR2 SNEGSKA (reference sequence).

This clonotype was detected ten times or more. The chain employs TRBV6-1 and TRBJ1-5; TRBD1 might be the D (5 bases). CDR1 and CDR2 (germline): MNHNS, SASEGT. This CDR3 spans 16 amino acids. Trimming removed 5 bases at V and 3 bases at J, with 17 bases between. The CDR3 protein is CASSPHLDSHNQPQHF. The CDR3 nucleotides read TGTGCCAGCAGTCCCCACTTAGACAGCCACAATCAGCCCCAGCATTTT.

The chain carries TRBV4-3 and TRBJ2-7, with D maybe TRBD2 (5 bases). The CDR3 is made up of 14 amino acids. Between the trimmed V and J ends, which lost 3 bases and 0 bases, there was a span of 9 bases. CDR1 is LGHNA and CDR2 is YSLEER in the germline V gene. The CDR3 coding sequence is TGCGCCAGCAGCCACGAGCGGTACTCCTACGAGCAGTACTTC. This encodes CASSHERYSYEQYF.

The genes are TRBV20-1 and TRBJ2-5, with TRBD1 matching over 8 bases. Germline V gene lookup returns CDR1 DFQATT and CDR2 SNEGSKA (reference sequence). J lost 4 bases, V lost 5 bases, and 15 bases had no gene match. The CDR3 is 16 amino acids. CDR3 region: CSAQPLSLRGRETQYF. The CDR3 bases are TGCAGTGCTCAGCCCCTCAGCCTCAGGGGGCGAGAGACCCAGTACTTC.

This clonotype was seen a few times. This chain connects TRBV7-2 to TRBJ1-2; D possibly corresponds to TRBD1 (5 bases). Per germline, CDR1 SGHTA and CDR2 FQGNSA. Trimming removed 3 bases at V and 8 bases at J, with 22 bases between. This CDR3 region has 16 residues. The CDR3 region has the DNA TGTGCCAGCAGCTTTCAACCAGGAGGGGACCCGGGGGGCTACACCTTC. This gives the protein CASSFQPGGDPGGYTF.

This chain uses TRBV2 with TRBJ1-5; TRBD1 might be the D (6 bases). The CDR3 runs 13 residues. Looked up from germline, CDR1 is SNHLY and CDR2 is FYNNEI. V shed 8 bases and J shed 3 bases, with 11 bases lying between them. The CDR3 loop reads CASADRINQPQHF. The CDR3 DNA reads as TGTGCCAGCGCCGACAGGATCAATCAGCCCCAGCATTTT.

At least ten counts were recorded for this clonotype. The rearrangement uses TRBV25-1 and TRBJ2-3, with TRBD2 matching over 10 bases. The germline CDR1 and CDR2 sequences are MGHDK and SYGVNS. The J segment lost 11 bases and the V segment lost 2 bases, leaving 7 bases of the junction unmatched. The CDR3 consists of 14 residues. CDR3 residues: CASSEDILAGRQYF. The DNA of the CDR3 is TGTGCCAGCAGTGAAGACATACTAGCGGGGAGGCAGTATTTT. Supplemented by reference TRBV25-1 and TRBJ2-3, the full variable domain reads EADIYQTPRYLVIGTGKKITLECSQTMGHDKMYWYQQDPGMELHLIHYSYGVNSTEKGDLSSESTVSRIRTEHFPLTLESARPSHTSQYLCASSEDILAGRQYFGPGTRLTVL.